This T cell receptor (beta chain) was documented in a study of cytomegalovirus exposure and HLA in healthy donors. These donors were members of the 120-subject validation cohort, a group separate from the approximately 670-subject first cohort. Sequenced by immunoSEQ multiplex PCR; TCRdb stores in-frame clones only, minus some. The repertoire includes roughly 300,000 clones, more than 75% of them detected once, and over 0.7% sits in the top ten. This CDR3 is built from 15 residues. From germline, CDR1 is ENHRY and CDR2 SYGVKD. V was shortened by 11 bases and J by 4 bases, with 22 bases between the two germline ends. A note on this clone: Its antigen is currently unknown.

The study, taken as a whole, reports: Cytomegalovirus status was reportedly diagnosed by the classifier with high specificity and sensitivity. Altogether, 160 or so TCR beta chains were recorded as cytomegalovirus-associated.

Sequencing used PBMCs. The rearrangement links TRBV10-3 to TRBJ2-3; a possible D gene is TRBD1 (6 bases). The receptor was isolated from a young woman in good health and CMV-seronegative. CDR3 nucleotide sequence: TGTGCCGTCCACAAAGAAACAGGGACCCCAGATACGCAGTATTTT. Encoded protein: CAVHKETGTPDTQYF.